This TCR beta chain was found in a study of circulating and synovial CD4+ cells in juvenile arthritis. This clone showed up just a few times. Trimming removed 6 bases from V and 10 bases from J; junction bases left unmatched: 8. Germline V lookup: CDR1 SEHNR, CDR2 FQNEAQ (reference sequence). CDR3 length: 14 residues. Sequencing was performed with immunoSEQ multiplex PCR; in TCRdb, only in-frame clones are kept and a portion is missing. Here the sample spans a few thousand clones, 75% to 85% being singletons. V and J are TRBV7-9 and TRBJ1-6; 8 bases match TRBD1. Sequenced sample: CD4+ T cells from synovial fluid. The TCR was taken from a human donor with juvenile idiopathic arthritis. The chain's CDR3 is CASSSTGEGSPLHF. The CDR3 region has the DNA TGTGCCAGCAGTTCGACAGGGGAGGGATCACCCCTCCACTTT.